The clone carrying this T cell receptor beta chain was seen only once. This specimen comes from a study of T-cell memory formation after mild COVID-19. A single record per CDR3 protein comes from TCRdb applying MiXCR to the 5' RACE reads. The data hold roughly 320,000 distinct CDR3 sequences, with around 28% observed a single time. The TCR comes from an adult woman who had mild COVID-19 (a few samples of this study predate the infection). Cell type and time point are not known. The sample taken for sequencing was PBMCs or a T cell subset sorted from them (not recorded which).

CDR3 region: CSVASGTDTQYF. DNA of the CDR3: TGCAGCGTTGCTAGCGGCACAGATACGCAGTATTTT. The chain recombines TRBV29-1 with TRBJ2-3; TRBD2 might be the D (6 bases). V shed 4 bases and J shed 1 base, with 6 bases lying between them. Per the germline V gene, CDR1 is SQVTM and CDR2 is ANQGSEA. This CDR3 comprises 12 residues.